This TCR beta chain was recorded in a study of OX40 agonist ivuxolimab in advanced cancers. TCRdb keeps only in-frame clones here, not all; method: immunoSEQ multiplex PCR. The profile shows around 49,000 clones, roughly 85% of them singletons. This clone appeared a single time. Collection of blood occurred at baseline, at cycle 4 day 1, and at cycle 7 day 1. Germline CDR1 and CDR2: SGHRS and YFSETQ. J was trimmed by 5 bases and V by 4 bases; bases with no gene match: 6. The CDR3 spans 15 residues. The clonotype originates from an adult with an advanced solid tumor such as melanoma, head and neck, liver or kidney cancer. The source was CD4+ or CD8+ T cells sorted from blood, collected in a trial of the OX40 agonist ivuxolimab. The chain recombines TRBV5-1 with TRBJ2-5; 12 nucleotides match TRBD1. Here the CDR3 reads CASSSGTGGPETQYF. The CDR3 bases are TGCGCCAGCAGCAGTGGGACAGGGGGCCCGGAGACCCAGTACTTC.